The 29 T cell receptor beta chains below all came from one sample that was sequenced in a study of regulatory T cells in long-lasting Graves disease. For TCR beta, libraries came from iRepertoire HTBI primers and Arm-PCR of CDR3 regions. TCRdb ran MiXCR on the multiplex PCR reads and lists one entry per CDR3 protein. The top ten clones hold about 12% of a sample with 580,000 or so distinct CDR3 sequences, 15% to 20% of them seen once. Time point given: newly diagnosed GD, antithyroid drugs for less than 3 months. With RNA extracted from PBMCs as input, the TCR library was made. These data were also reused for a study on T cells in Graves' hyperthyroidism and ophthalmopathy.

Sample: peripheral blood mononuclear cells (PBMCs), taken at new diagnosis, from a patient treated with antithyroid drugs. The receptors stem from a man aged 18-30 years with Graves disease.

This clonotype was found many times. The CDR3 sequence is CSVAIRGEKLFF. The CDR3 DNA follows: TGCAGCGTTGCAATTCGGGGTGAAAAACTGTTTTTT. The genes are TRBV29-1 and TRBJ1-4, with D uncertain. The germline V gene has CDR1 SQVTM and CDR2 ANQGSEA. CDR3 length equals 12 residues. V was trimmed by 4 bases and J by 7 bases, leaving 10 bases between them.

This clonotype was counted ten times or more. V and J are TRBV5-1 and TRBJ2-1; no reliable D call. The germline gives CDR1 SGHRS, CDR2 YFSETQ. V dropped 0 bases and J dropped 9 bases, with 13 bases sitting between them. The CDR3 runs to 14 residues. Written as DNA, the CDR3 is TGCGCCAGCAGCTTGGGGTCTGTAGACGTTGAGCAGTTCTTC. Protein sequence: CASSLGSVDVEQFF.

This clonotype has at least ten counts. The CDR3 protein is CAWTQGSHEQYF. CDR3 nucleotide sequence: TGTGCCTGGACCCAGGGGAGCCACGAGCAGTACTTC. This chain connects TRBV30 to TRBJ2-7; D is possibly TRBD1 (6 bases). CDR3 length equals 12 residues. The ends were cut back, 4 bases at V and 5 bases at J, with 12 bases in the middle. Germline V gene lookup returns CDR1 GTSNPN and CDR2 SVGIG (reference sequence).

This clonotype was seen many times. This chain connects TRBV5-1 to TRBJ2-1; D gene uncertain. The germline V and J ends were trimmed by 0 bases and 4 bases, with 14 bases remaining between them. The CDR3 has 16 amino acids. Germline assignment: CDR1 SGHRS and CDR2 YFSETQ. CDR3 protein: CASSLDGEYRYNEQFF. The CDR3 nucleotides are TGCGCCAGCAGCTTGGATGGGGAATACCGATACAATGAGCAGTTCTTC.

The V gene is TRBV4-1, the J gene TRBJ2-3; D is possibly TRBD2 (5 bases). V lost 1 base to trimming and J lost 5 bases, with 13 bases between them. CDR3 length: 15 amino acids. Germline CDR1 and CDR2: MGHRA and YSYEKL. In DNA, the CDR3 is TGCGCCAGCAGCCAAGGTATCCCTCGGGGAGATACGCAGTATTTT. It specifies CASSQGIPRGDTQYF.

This chain connects TRBV12-3 or TRBV12-4 to TRBJ1-6; D uncertain. The CDR3 consists of 13 residues. V lost 2 bases and J lost 7, with 6 bases in between. CDR3 residues: CASSLKVNSPLHF. Here the CDR3 DNA reads TGTGCCAGCAGTTTAAAGGTCAATTCACCCCTCCACTTT.

This clonotype has ten or more counts. The CDR3 DNA reads TGTGCCAGCAGTCCGGACAGGGTAAAGTACGAGCAGTACTTC. It translates to CASSPDRVKYEQYF. The chain couples TRBV12-3 or TRBV12-4 to TRBJ2-7, with 8 nucleotides matching TRBD1. The CDR3 has 14 amino acids. V shed 5 bases, J shed 4 bases, and the junction held 7 bases outside the gene matches.

The chain joins TRBV5-4 to TRBJ2-7; 9 bases are a match to TRBD2. The CDR3 spans 16 residues. The germline CDR1 and CDR2 sequences are SGHNT and YYREEE (reference sequence). Trimming took 0 bases from V and 3 from J; bases not matched to a gene: 7. CDR3 sequence reads: CASSLDLGGRDYEQYF. The CDR3 nucleotides read TGTGCCAGCAGCTTGGATCTTGGCGGGAGGGACTACGAGCAGTACTTC. The full variable domain, in which reference TRBV5-4 and TRBJ2-7 provide the parts outside the CDR3, is ETGVTQSPTHLIKTRGQQVTLRCSSQSGHNTVSWYQQALGQGPQFIFQYYREEENGRGNFPPRFSGLQFPNYSSELNVNALELDDSALYLCASSLDLGGRDYEQYFGPGTRLTVT.

This clonotype was seen at least ten times. The V and J genes are TRBV7-3 and TRBJ1-2; the match to TRBD1 covers 7 bases. This CDR3 region has 16 residues. J was trimmed by 5 bases and V by 1 base; bases with no gene match: 10. Looked up from germline, CDR1 is SGHTA and CDR2 is FQGTGA. The CDR3 loop is CASSLNSGGGHYGYTF. DNA of the CDR3: TGTGCCAGCAGCTTAAATTCGGGAGGGGGCCATTATGGCTACACCTTC.

This clonotype was picked up a small number of times. The gene calls are TRBV5-1 and TRBJ2-1; no firm D call. The CDR3 is made up of 13 amino acids. V gave up 7 bases and J gave up 9 bases, with 17 bases separating them. Germline-derived CDR1 and CDR2 are SGHRS and YFSETQ. This chain's CDR3 is CASGEEVTGEQFF. In DNA form, the CDR3 reads TGCGCCAGCGGAGAAGAGGTTACCGGTGAGCAGTTCTTC.

This clonotype was counted between two and nine times. The rearrangement uses TRBV12-3 or TRBV12-4 and TRBJ2-1; 10 bases align to TRBD2. The CDR3 extends over 15 amino acids. V shed 3 bases, J shed 8 bases, and the junction held 7 bases outside the gene matches. The CDR3 is CASSFNSGRTYEQFF. The CDR3 DNA is TGTGCCAGCAGTTTTAATAGCGGGAGGACCTATGAGCAGTTCTTC.

There are many counts of this clonotype. This chain joins TRBV7-3 and TRBJ2-2, with D perhaps matching TRBD2 (6 bases). CDR3 length equals 13 residues. Germline CDR1 reads SGHTA; CDR2 reads FQGTGA. With 1 base removed from V and 7 bases from J, the gap between germline ends came to 7 bases. This CDR3 reads CASSLRRGGELFF. The CDR3 DNA reads TGTGCCAGCAGCTTAAGGAGGGGCGGGGAGCTGTTTTTT.

This clonotype was detected ten times or more. The chain combines TRBV28 with TRBJ1-1; D remains unclear. The CDR3 covers 14 residues. With 9 bases removed from V and 1 base from J, the gap between germline ends came to 15 bases. Germline lookup yields CDR1 MDHEN and CDR2 SYDVKM. DNA of the CDR3: TGTGCCAGTATCCAGTTCGTTCCGAACACTGAAGCTTTCTTT. It encodes CASIQFVPNTEAFF. The entire variable domain, with the rest obtained from reference TRBV28 and TRBJ1-1, is as follows: DVKVTQSSRYLVKRTGEKVFLECVQDMDHENMFWYRQDPGLGLRLIYFSYDVKMKEKGDIPEGYSVSREKKERFSLILESASTNQTSMYLCASIQFVPNTEAFFGQGTRLTVV.

The chain is built from TRBV11-3 and TRBJ2-1, with a tentative D call TRBD1 (7 bases). The V end lost 1 base, the J end lost 8 bases, and 21 bases lay between the germline ends. The CDR3 extends over 17 amino acids. Germline CDR1 reads SGHNT; CDR2 reads YENEEA. The CDR3 is CASSLGLFGGGSDEQFF. Written as DNA, the CDR3 is TGTGCCAGCAGCTTAGGTCTTTTTGGAGGGGGCTCAGATGAGCAGTTCTTC.

This rearrangement joins TRBV6-1 to TRBJ1-2; D is ambiguous. The CDR3 has 15 residues. Trimming shortened V by 7 bases and J by 7 bases, and 22 bases separated the two germline ends. CDR1 MNHNS and CDR2 SASEGT come from the germline V gene. The CDR3 region is CASIRTFETAGGYTF. The CDR3 nucleotides are TGTGCCAGCATCCGCACCTTTGAGACGGCAGGTGGCTACACCTTC.

The rearrangement uses TRBV5-1 and TRBJ2-1; 14 nucleotides line up with TRBD2. This CDR3 has 21 amino acids. J was trimmed by 0 bases and V by 2 bases; bases with no gene match: 13. Germline CDR1 reads SGHRS; CDR2 reads YFSETQ. Here the CDR3 DNA reads TGCGCCAGCAGCTTCGTAAACTTAAGGACTAGCGGGAGGCGCTCCTACAATGAGCAGTTCTTC. Translated: CASSFVNLRTSGRRSYNEQFF. Supplemented by reference TRBV5-1 and TRBJ2-1, the full variable domain reads KAGVTQTPRYLIKTRGQQVTLSCSPISGHRSVSWYQQTPGQGLQFLFEYFSETQRNKGNFPGRFSGRQFSNSRSEMNVSTLELGDSALYLCASSFVNLRTSGRRSYNEQFFGPGTRLTVL.

The chain carries TRBV11-2 and TRBJ1-2; 7 nucleotides agree with TRBD1. The CDR3 consists of 14 residues. V gave up 1 base and J gave up 9 bases; unmatched junction bases: 8. In germline, CDR1 is SGHAT, CDR2 FQNNGV. The CDR3 region has the DNA TGTGCCAGCAGCTTAGCGGGCGTCAGGGGGAGCTACACCTTC. Translation: CASSLAGVRGSYTF.

With regard to this clonotype: Given a much more abundant clone one base away, this may be a read error. This chain joins TRBV12-3 or TRBV12-4 and TRBJ2-1; D might be TRBD1 (5 bases). Trimming took 7 bases from V and 6 from J, leaving 22 bases between them. The CDR3 has 16 residues. CDR3 coding DNA: TGTGCCAGCACCCCCCCCAGGGCCTCGGTTATCAATGAGCAGTTCTTC. Residues: CASTPPRASVINEQFF.

Concerning this clonotype itself: This sequence may be a read error, since a much larger clone differs from it by one base. The chain employs TRBV7-3 and TRBJ2-1, with TRBD2 as a possible D gene (5 bases). The CDR3 has 12 amino acids. Per the germline V gene, CDR1 is SGHTA and CDR2 is FQGTGA. Trimming removed 0 bases from V and 12 bases from J, with 9 bases in between. CDR3 loop: CASSLTLGLQFF. The DNA for the CDR3 is TGTGCCAGCAGCTTAACACTAGGCCTGCAGTTCTTC.

This clonotype was recorded a few times. The V and J genes are TRBV30 and TRBJ2-1; D assignment may be TRBD1 or TRBD2 (5 bases each). Germline CDR1 and CDR2: GTSNPN and SVGIG (reference sequence). Trimming cost V 0 bases and J 1 base, with 16 bases left between them. The CDR3 sequence is 17 residues long. CDR3 nucleotide sequence: TGTGCCTGGAGTGTGGGGCAGGGACCAATTTCCTACAATGAGCAGTTCTTC. It encodes CAWSVGQGPISYNEQFF.

This clonotype was found a few times. The V gene is TRBV3-1, the J gene TRBJ1-2; no definite D call. The CDR3 consists of 14 residues. Per the germline V gene, CDR1 is LGHDT and CDR2 is YNNKEL (reference sequence). V was shortened by 1 base and J by 3 bases, with 9 bases between the two germline ends. The DNA for the CDR3 is TGTGCCAGCAGCCAAGGGAAGGCGCACTATGGCTACACCTTC. Amino acids: CASSQGKAHYGYTF.

This clonotype has ten or more counts. The rearrangement uses TRBV28 and TRBJ2-7, with a possible D match to TRBD2 (6 bases). This CDR3 comprises 17 residues. V lost 3 bases to trimming and J lost 4 bases, with 22 bases between them. Germline values: CDR1 MDHEN, CDR2 SYDVKM. Here the CDR3 reads CASSFNSGTSWGYEQYF. Written as DNA, the CDR3 is TGTGCCAGCAGTTTCAATTCCGGGACTTCTTGGGGTTACGAGCAGTACTTC. Full variable domain (outside the CDR3, taken from reference TRBV28 and TRBJ2-7): DVKVTQSSRYLVKRTGEKVFLECVQDMDHENMFWYRQDPGLGLRLIYFSYDVKMKEKGDIPEGYSVSREKKERFSLILESASTNQTSMYLCASSFNSGTSWGYEQYFGPGTRLTVT.

V gene TRBV11-3 combines with J gene TRBJ2-1; TRBD2 agrees at 11 bases. The V gene end was trimmed by 5 bases and the J gene end by 7 bases; junction bases not matched to a gene: 13. In germline, CDR1 is SGHNT, CDR2 YENEEA. This CDR3 is 17 amino acids long. Here the CDR3 DNA reads TGTGCCAGCAGCCCGGGGACTAGCGGCCCGAGGTGGAATGAGCAGTTCTTC. Translating it yields CASSPGTSGPRWNEQFF. Based on the CDR3 plus reference TRBV11-3 and TRBJ2-1, the full variable domain is EAGVVQSPRYKIIEKKQPVAFWCNPISGHNTLYWYLQNLGQGPELLIRYENEEAVDDSQLPKDRFSAERLKGVDSTLKIQPAELGDSAVYLCASSPGTSGPRWNEQFFGPGTRLTVL.

The sample holds a few counts of this clonotype. It may be a read error: a sequence one base away is much more abundant. This rearrangement joins TRBV7-3 to TRBJ2-3, with 8 bases identical to TRBD1. The CDR3 consists of 15 residues. From germline, CDR1 is SGHTA and CDR2 FQGTGA. V gave up 2 bases and J gave up 3 bases; unmatched junction bases: 4. The CDR3 nucleotides read TGTGCCAGCAGCTTAGTTACAGGGGGGACAGATACGCAGTATTTT. It is translated as CASSLVTGGTDTQYF.

In its sample, this clonotype was seen a few times. This CDR3 is CASMFRRFANTGELFF. DNA for the CDR3: TGTGCCAGCATGTTCAGGAGATTCGCGAACACCGGGGAGCTGTTTTTT. The V call is TRBV7-8, the J call TRBJ2-2; no reliable D call. The ends were cut back, 7 bases at V and 0 bases at J, with 15 bases in the middle. The CDR3 totals 16 residues. Germline V gives CDR1 SGHVS, CDR2 FQNEAQ.

This clonotype was seen repeatedly, ten times or more. This chain uses TRBV6-1 with TRBJ2-4; D might be TRBD1 (6 bases). The V end was cut by 6 bases, the J end by 1 base, with 7 bases between. The CDR3 is made up of 13 amino acids. Germline CDR1 reads MNHNS; CDR2 reads SASEGT. The CDR3 protein is CASRGAAKNIQYF. The DNA for the CDR3 is TGTGCCAGCAGGGGGGCGGCCAAAAACATTCAGTACTTC.

This clonotype appeared many times. This chain uses TRBV3-1 with TRBJ1-2; D might be TRBD1 (5 bases). This CDR3 has 13 residues. CDR1 and CDR2 (germline): LGHDT, YNNKEL (reference sequence). The V end lost 4 bases, the J end lost 8 bases, and 14 bases lay between the germline ends. The CDR3 DNA follows: TGTGCCAGCAGCCCGTCCGGGACCTGGGGCTACACCTTC. Its protein product is CASSPSGTWGYTF.

This clonotype was seen repeatedly, ten times or more. The chain recombines TRBV7-8 with TRBJ2-1, with 7 bases aligning to TRBD2. V shed 5 bases and J 0 bases; nucleotides not matched to a gene: 4. Germline assignment: CDR1 SGHVS and CDR2 FQNEAQ. This CDR3 has 15 amino acids. The CDR3 here is CASSPRDYSYNEQFF. Written as DNA, the CDR3 is TGTGCCAGCAGCCCCCGGGACTACTCCTACAATGAGCAGTTCTTC.

This clonotype was seen at least ten times. Here the CDR3 DNA reads TGTGCCAGCAGCCTCAGGGGGTTCCAAGAGACCCAGTACTTC. Amino acids: CASSLRGFQETQYF. V is TRBV2 and J is TRBJ2-5; the match to TRBD1 covers 7 bases. Germline-derived CDR1 and CDR2 are SNHLY and FYNNEI. There are 14 residues in the CDR3. Losses at the gene ends were 6 bases for V and 1 base for J; bases not matched to a gene: 5.